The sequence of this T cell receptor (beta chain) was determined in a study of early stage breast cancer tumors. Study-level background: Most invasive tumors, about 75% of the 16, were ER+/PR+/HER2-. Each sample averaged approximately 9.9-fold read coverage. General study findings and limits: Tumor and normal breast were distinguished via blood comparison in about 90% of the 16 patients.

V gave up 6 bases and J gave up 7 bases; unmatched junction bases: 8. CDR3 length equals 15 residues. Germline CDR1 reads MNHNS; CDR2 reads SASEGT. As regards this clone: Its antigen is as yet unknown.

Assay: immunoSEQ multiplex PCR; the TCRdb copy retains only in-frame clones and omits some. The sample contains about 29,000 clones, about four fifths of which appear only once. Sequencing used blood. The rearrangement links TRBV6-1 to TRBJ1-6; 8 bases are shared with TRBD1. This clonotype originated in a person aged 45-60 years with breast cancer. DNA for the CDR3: TGTGCCAGCAGATTACAGGGGGTGGTCAATTCACCCCTCCACTTT. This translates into CASRLQGVVNSPLHF.